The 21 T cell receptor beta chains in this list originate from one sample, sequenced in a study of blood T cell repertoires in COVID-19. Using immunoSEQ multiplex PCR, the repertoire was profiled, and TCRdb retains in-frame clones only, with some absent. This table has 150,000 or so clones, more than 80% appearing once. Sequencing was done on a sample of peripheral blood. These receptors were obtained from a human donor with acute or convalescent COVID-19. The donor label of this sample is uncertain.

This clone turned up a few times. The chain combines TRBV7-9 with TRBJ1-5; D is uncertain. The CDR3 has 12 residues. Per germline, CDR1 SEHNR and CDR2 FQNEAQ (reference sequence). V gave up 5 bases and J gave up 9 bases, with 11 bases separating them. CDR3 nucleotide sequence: TGTGCCAGCAGCCCATCCTCGGGGCCCCAGCATTTT. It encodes CASSPSSGPQHF.

In DNA form, the CDR3 reads TGTGCCAGCAGCTTTGGCAGGGCTAACACTGAAGCTTTCTTT. Amino acids: CASSFGRANTEAFF. The chain has TRBV7-9 and TRBJ1-1; D possibly corresponds to TRBD1 (5 bases). The CDR3 sequence is 14 residues long. V lost 3 bases to trimming and J lost 2 bases, with 10 bases between them. The germline gives CDR1 SEHNR, CDR2 FQNEAQ (reference sequence).

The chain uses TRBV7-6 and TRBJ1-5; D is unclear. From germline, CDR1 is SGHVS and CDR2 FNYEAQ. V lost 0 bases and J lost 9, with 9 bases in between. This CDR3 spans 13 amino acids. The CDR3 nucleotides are TGTGCCAGCAGCTTAGCGGACGAGGGGCCCCAGCATTTT. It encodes CASSLADEGPQHF.

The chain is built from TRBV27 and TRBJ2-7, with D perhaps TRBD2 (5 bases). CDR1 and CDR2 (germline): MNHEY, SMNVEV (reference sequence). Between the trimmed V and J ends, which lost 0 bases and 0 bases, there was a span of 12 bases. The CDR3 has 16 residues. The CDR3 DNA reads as TGTGCCAGCAGTTTATCAGGAGGCGCGAGCTCCTACGAGCAGTACTTC. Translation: CASSLSGGASSYEQYF.

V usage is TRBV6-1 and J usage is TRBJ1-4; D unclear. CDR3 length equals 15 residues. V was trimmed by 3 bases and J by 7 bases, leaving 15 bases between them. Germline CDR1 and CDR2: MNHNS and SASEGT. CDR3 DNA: TGTGCCAGCAGTGATTCGGTTGGCAGGTTTGAAAAACTGTTTTTT. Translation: CASSDSVGRFEKLFF.

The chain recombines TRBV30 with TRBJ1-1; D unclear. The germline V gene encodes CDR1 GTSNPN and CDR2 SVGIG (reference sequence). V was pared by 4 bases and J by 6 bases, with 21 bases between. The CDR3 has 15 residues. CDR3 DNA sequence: TGTGCCTGGAAGAAAGCGGTTAGTCCCTGGGCTGAAGCTTTCTTT. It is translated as CAWKKAVSPWAEAFF. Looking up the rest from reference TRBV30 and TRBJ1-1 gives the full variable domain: SQTIHQWPATLVQPVGSPLSLECTVEGTSNPNLYWYRQAAGRGLQLLFYSVGIGQISSEVPQNLSASRPQDRQFILSSKKLLLSDSGFYLCAWKKAVSPWAEAFFGQGTRLTVV.

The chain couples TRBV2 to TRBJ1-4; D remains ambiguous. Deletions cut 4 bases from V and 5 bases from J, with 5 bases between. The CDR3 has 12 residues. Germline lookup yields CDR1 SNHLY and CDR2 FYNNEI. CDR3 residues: CASSGRNEKLFF. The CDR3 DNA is TGTGCCAGCAGTGGCAGGAATGAAAAACTGTTTTTT.

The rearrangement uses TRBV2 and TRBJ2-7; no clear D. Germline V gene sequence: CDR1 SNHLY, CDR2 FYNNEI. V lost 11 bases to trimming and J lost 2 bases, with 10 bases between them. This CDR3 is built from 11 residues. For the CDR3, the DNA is TGTGCCTCCCGTCAGACCTACGAGCAGTACTTC. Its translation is CASRQTYEQYF.

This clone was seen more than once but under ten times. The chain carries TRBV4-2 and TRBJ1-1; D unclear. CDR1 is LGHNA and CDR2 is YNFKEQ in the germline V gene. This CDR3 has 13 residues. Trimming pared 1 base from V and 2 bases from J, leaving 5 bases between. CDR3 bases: TGTGCCAGCAGCCAAGCCTTTAACACTGAAGCTTTCTTT. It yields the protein CASSQAFNTEAFF.

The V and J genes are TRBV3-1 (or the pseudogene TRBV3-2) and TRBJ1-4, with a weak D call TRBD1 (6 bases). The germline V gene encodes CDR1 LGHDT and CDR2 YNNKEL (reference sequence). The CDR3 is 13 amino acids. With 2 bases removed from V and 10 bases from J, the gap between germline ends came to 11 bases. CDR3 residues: CASSQTQGSKLFF. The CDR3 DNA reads TGTGCCAGCAGCCAAACACAGGGTTCAAAACTGTTTTTT.

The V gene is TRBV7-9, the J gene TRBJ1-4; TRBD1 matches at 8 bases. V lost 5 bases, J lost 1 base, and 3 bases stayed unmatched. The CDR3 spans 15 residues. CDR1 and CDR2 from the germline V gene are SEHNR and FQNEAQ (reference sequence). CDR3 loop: CASSETGGTNEKLFF. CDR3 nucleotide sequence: TGTGCCAGCAGCGAAACAGGGGGAACTAATGAAAAACTGTTTTTT.

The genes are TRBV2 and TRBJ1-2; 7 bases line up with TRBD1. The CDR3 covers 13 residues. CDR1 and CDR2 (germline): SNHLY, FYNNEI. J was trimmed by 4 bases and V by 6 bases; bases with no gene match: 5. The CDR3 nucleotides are TGTGCCAGCAGGCGACAGGGAGGCTATGGCTACACCTTC. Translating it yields CASRRQGGYGYTF.

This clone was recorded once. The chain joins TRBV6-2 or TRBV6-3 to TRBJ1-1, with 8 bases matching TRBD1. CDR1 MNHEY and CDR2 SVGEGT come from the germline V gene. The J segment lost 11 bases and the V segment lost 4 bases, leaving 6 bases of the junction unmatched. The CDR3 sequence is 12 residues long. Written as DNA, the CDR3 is TGTGCCAGCAGTTTCACGGACAGGGACGCTTTCTTT. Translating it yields CASSFTDRDAFF.

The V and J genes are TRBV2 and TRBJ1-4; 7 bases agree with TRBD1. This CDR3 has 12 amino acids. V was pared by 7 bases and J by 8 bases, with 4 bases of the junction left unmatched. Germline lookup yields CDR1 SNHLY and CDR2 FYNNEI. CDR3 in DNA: TGTGCCAGCAAGGCAGGGGGGGAAAAACTGTTTTTT. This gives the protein CASKAGGEKLFF.

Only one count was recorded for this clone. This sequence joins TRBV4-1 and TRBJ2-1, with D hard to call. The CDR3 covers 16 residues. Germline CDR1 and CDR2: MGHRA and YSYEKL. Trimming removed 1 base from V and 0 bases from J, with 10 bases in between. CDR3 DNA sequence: TGCGCCAGCAGCCAAGGACACGAAAGCTCCTACAATGAGCAGTTCTTC. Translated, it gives CASSQGHESSYNEQFF.

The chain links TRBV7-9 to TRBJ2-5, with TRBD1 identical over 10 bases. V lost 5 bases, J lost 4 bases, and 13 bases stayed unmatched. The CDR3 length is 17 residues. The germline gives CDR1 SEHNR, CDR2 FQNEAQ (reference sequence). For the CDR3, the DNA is TGTGCCAGCAGCCCGGGACCCGAAGACAGGGGGCGAGAGACCCAGTACTTC. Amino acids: CASSPGPEDRGRETQYF.

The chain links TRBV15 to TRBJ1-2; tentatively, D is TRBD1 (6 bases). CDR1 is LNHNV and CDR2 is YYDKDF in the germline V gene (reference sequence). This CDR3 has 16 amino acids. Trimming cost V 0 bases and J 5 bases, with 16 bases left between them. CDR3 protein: CATSRDGTTGHYGYTF. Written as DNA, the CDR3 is TGTGCCACCAGCAGAGATGGTACTACAGGGCATTATGGCTACACCTTC.

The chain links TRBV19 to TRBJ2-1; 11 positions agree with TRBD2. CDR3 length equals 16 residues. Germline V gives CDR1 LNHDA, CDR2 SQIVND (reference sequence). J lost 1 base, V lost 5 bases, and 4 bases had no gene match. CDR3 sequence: CASSSLAGGSYNEQFF. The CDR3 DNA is TGTGCCAGTAGTTCCCTAGCGGGGGGTTCCTACAATGAGCAGTTCTTC.

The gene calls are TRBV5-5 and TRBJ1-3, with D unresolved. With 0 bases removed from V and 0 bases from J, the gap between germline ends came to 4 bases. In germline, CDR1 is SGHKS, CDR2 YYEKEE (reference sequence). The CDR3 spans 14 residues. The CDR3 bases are TGTGCCAGCAGCTTGGGACACTCTGGAAACACCATATATTTT. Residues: CASSLGHSGNTIYF. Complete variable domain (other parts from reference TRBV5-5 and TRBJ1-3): DAGVTQSPTHLIKTRGQQVTLRCSPISGHKSVSWYQQVLGQGPQFIFQYYEKEERGRGNFPDRFSARQFPNYSSELNVNALLLGDSALYLCASSLGHSGNTIYFGEGSWLTVV.

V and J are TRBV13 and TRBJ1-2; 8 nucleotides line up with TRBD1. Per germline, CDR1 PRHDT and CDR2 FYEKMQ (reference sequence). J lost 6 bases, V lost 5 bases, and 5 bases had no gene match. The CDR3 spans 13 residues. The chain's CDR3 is CASSPGQADGYTF. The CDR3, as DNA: TGTGCCAGCAGCCCGGGACAGGCGGATGGCTACACCTTC.

The CDR3: CAWQGQANYGYTF. The CDR3 DNA reads as TGTGCCTGGCAGGGCCAGGCAAACTATGGCTACACCTTC. This chain connects TRBV30 to TRBJ1-2, with D maybe TRBD1 (5 bases). The CDR3 totals 13 residues. Germline CDR1 and CDR2: GTSNPN and SVGIG (reference sequence). V was clipped by 5 bases and J by 2 bases, with 12 bases between them.